These T cell receptor beta chains were read from a single sample in a study of blood T cell repertoires in COVID-19. The method was immunoSEQ multiplex PCR; TCRdb's version includes in-frame clones alone and lacks a portion of them. The table has roughly 240,000 clones, about 80% seen once. Sequenced sample: peripheral blood. These receptors all stem from an elderly woman with acute or convalescent COVID-19. Each CDR3 is given with its conserved first and last residue. A D gene is named only where the DNA matches it firmly. The size entry is marked missing in some rows and otherwise reads once, few, many or a size class.

D gene	V gene	J gene	clone size	CDR3 protein	CDR3 DNA
TRBD1	TRBV7-2	TRBJ2-4	NA	CASSRRDRGESIQYF	TGTGCCAGCAGCAGACGGGACAGGGGAGAAAGCATTCAGTACTTC
NA	TRBV19	TRBJ1-6	NA	CASIPWTANYNSPLHF	TGTGCCAGTATTCCCTGGACAGCAAACTATAATTCACCCCTCCACTTT
NA	TRBV12-5	TRBJ1-5	NA	CASGEGPSNQPQHF	TGTGCTAGTGGGGAGGGGCCCTCTAATCAGCCCCAGCATTTT
TRBD2	TRBV6-1	TRBJ2-1	NA	CASSESGGAHEQFF	TGTGCCAGCAGTGAGAGCGGGGGGGCCCATGAGCAGTTCTTC
NA	TRBV19	TRBJ2-3	NA	CASSMMGSRGDTQYF	TGTGCCAGTAGTATGATGGGATCCAGGGGAGATACGCAGTATTTT
NA	TRBV18	TRBJ2-1	NA	CASSPVTYNEQFF	TGTGCCAGCTCACCCGTTACTTACAATGAGCAGTTCTTC
NA	TRBV7-3	TRBJ2-2	few	CASSLLGAQNTGELFF	TGTGCCAGCAGCTTACTTGGGGCACAGAACACCGGGGAGCTGTTTTTT
TRBD2	TRBV5-1	TRBJ2-7	NA	CASSISGGFTYEQYF	TGCGCCAGCAGCATTAGCGGGGGGTTCACCTACGAGCAGTACTTC
NA	TRBV30	TRBJ1-5	once	CAWSVKSRNQPQHF	TGTGCCTGGAGTGTAAAGTCTCGGAATCAGCCCCAGCATTTT
NA	TRBV7-2	TRBJ2-1	NA	CASSYSLAGSIRNEQFF	TGTGCCAGCAGCTATAGCTTGGCCGGGAGTATTCGCAATGAGCAGTTCTTC
TRBD2	TRBV19	TRBJ2-2	NA	CASSMGLAGPGELFF	TGTGCCAGTAGTATGGGACTAGCGGGGCCCGGGGAGCTGTTTTTT
TRBD1	TRBV7-2	TRBJ1-3	NA	CASSLDGTDSSGNTIYF	TGTGCCAGCAGCTTAGATGGGACAGACTCCTCTGGAAACACCATATATTTT
NA	TRBV5-4	TRBJ2-3	NA	CASSRAEGLTDTQYF	TGTGCCAGCAGCCGCGCGGAGGGACTCACAGATACGCAGTATTTT
NA	TRBV19	TRBJ2-7	NA	CASRDTGWEQYF	TGTGCCAGCCGGGACACGGGTTGGGAGCAGTACTTC
TRBD1	TRBV3-1/TRBV3-2	TRBJ1-6	NA	CASSHRDRVNSPLHF	TGTGCCAGCAGCCACCGGGACAGAGTAAATTCACCCCTCCACTTT
NA	TRBV21-1	TRBJ1-5	NA	CASSRGGSNQPQHF	TGTGCCAGCAGCAGGGGGGGGAGCAATCAGCCCCAGCATTTT
NA	TRBV7-3	TRBJ2-2	NA	CASSLSVRNGELFF	TGTGCCAGCAGCTTATCTGTTAGAAACGGGGAGCTGTTTTTT
TRBD1	TRBV6-2/TRBV6-3	TRBJ1-5	NA	CASSGTGGYNQPQHF	TGTGCCAGCAGTGGGACAGGGGGTTACAATCAGCCCCAGCATTTT
TRBD1	TRBV6-5	TRBJ2-7	NA	CASSVSDRGLSEQYF	TGTGCCAGCAGCGTCTCCGACAGGGGTTTGAGCGAGCAGTACTTC
TRBD1	TRBV30	TRBJ2-7	NA	CAWSADRGSRGEQYF	TGTGCCTGGAGTGCCGACAGGGGGTCACGGGGCGAGCAGTACTTC
NA	TRBV5-1	TRBJ1-2	NA	CASSSDGNYGYTF	TGCGCCAGCAGCTCAGACGGGAACTATGGCTACACCTTC
NA	TRBV14	TRBJ1-3	NA	CASSQEPGFAGNTIYF	TGTGCCAGCAGCCAAGAGCCGGGTTTCGCCGGAAACACCATATATTTT
NA	TRBV20-1	TRBJ2-5	NA	CSASDGHQETQYF	TGCAGTGCTAGTGACGGACATCAAGAGACCCAGTACTTC
NA	TRBV7-9	TRBJ1-2	NA	CASSLVSPRGGDGYTF	TGTGCCAGCAGCTTAGTATCCCCTCGGGGGGGGGATGGCTACACCTTC
TRBD1	TRBV7-9	TRBJ1-5	once	CASSFGQGVDQPQHF	TGTGCCAGCAGCTTCGGACAGGGAGTGGATCAGCCCCAGCATTTT
NA	TRBV19	TRBJ2-1	NA	CASSIGHPQNEQFF	TGTGCCAGTAGTATAGGACACCCCCAGAATGAGCAGTTCTTC
NA	TRBV20-1	TRBJ1-2	NA	CSASGSSYGYTF	TGCAGTGCTAGTGGCAGTTCCTATGGCTACACCTTC
TRBD2	TRBV5-6	TRBJ2-1	NA	CASSLRSSGRNEQFF	TGTGCCAGCAGCTTGAGAAGTAGCGGGAGGAATGAGCAGTTCTTC
TRBD1	TRBV18	TRBJ2-1	NA	CASSPGTGNEQFF	TGTGCCAGCTCACCTGGGACAGGGAATGAGCAGTTCTTC
NA	TRBV23-1	TRBJ1-6	NA	CASSLLRRANNSPLHF	TGCGCCAGCAGTCTTCTCCGGAGGGCAAATAATTCACCCCTCCACTTT
NA	TRBV11-3	TRBJ2-5	NA	CASSLGDTPQETQYF	TGTGCCAGCAGCTTAGGAGACACCCCGCAAGAGACCCAGTACTTC
TRBD1	TRBV6-5	TRBJ1-1	few	CASRRDRVRNTEAFF	TGTGCCAGCAGGAGAGACAGGGTAAGGAACACTGAAGCTTTCTTT
NA	TRBV29-1	TRBJ1-2	NA	CSALDTTNYGYTF	TGCAGCGCATTGGACACCACTAACTATGGCTACACCTTC
NA	TRBV5-6	TRBJ1-1	few	CASSLVLVSNTEAFF	TGTGCCAGCAGCTTGGTACTCGTTTCGAACACTGAAGCTTTCTTT
TRBD1	TRBV18	TRBJ1-2	NA	CASSPVTGGHNGYTF	TGTGCCAGCTCACCCGTGACAGGGGGCCACAATGGCTACACCTTC
TRBD1	TRBV6-1	TRBJ2-3	NA	CASSEAGRGRSTDTQYF	TGTGCCAGCAGTGAAGCTGGTAGGGGGCGAAGCACAGATACGCAGTATTTT
NA	TRBV11-3	TRBJ2-3	NA	CASSLARGTDTQYF	TGTGCCAGCAGCTTAGCTCGAGGGACAGATACGCAGTATTTT
NA	TRBV6-5	TRBJ2-3	NA	CASKAIGQSTDTQYF	TGTGCCAGCAAGGCGATAGGACAGTCCACAGATACGCAGTATTTT
TRBD2	TRBV4-3	TRBJ2-1	NA	CASSHEGLAGAARSEQFF	TGCGCCAGCAGCCACGAAGGACTAGCGGGAGCAGCTCGCAGTGAGCAGTTCTTC
NA	TRBV24-1	TRBJ2-3	NA	CATSDSRVPDTQYF	TGTGCCACCAGTGATAGCCGGGTCCCAGATACGCAGTATTTT
NA	TRBV6-2/TRBV6-3	TRBJ2-1	NA	CASSYWAGEQFF	TGTGCCAGCAGTTACTGGGCCGGTGAGCAGTTCTTC
TRBD2	TRBV19	TRBJ2-1	NA	CASTSFSGAGNEQFF	TGTGCCAGTACCTCGTTTAGCGGGGCCGGGAATGAGCAGTTCTTC
TRBD1	TRBV19	TRBJ2-2	NA	CASRREGQVNTGELFF	TGTGCCAGTAGGCGAGAGGGACAGGTGAACACCGGGGAGCTGTTTTTT
TRBD2	TRBV27	TRBJ2-3	NA	CASSLFRGQVGLAGGLPFTDTQYF	TGTGCCAGCAGTTTATTCAGGGGCCAAGTGGGACTAGCGGGAGGGCTACCCTTCACAGATACGCAGTATTTT
NA	TRBV29-1	TRBJ1-2	NA	CSVDSTTNYGYTF	TGCAGCGTTGACTCCACAACTAACTATGGCTACACCTTC
TRBD1	TRBV28	TRBJ2-7	NA	CASSLGGTGSNEQYF	TGTGCCAGCAGTTTAGGCGGGACAGGGTCCAACGAGCAGTACTTC
NA	TRBV3-1/TRBV3-2	TRBJ1-6	NA	CASSQGRGGSPLHF	TGTGCCAGCAGCCAGGGTAGGGGAGGTTCACCCCTCCACTTT
NA	TRBV5-4	TRBJ2-7	NA	CASSLSNYQSYEQYF	TGTGCCAGCAGCTTGTCTAACTATCAGTCCTACGAGCAGTACTTC
TRBD1	TRBV11-2	TRBJ2-1	NA	CASSLNRGYYNEQFF	TGTGCCAGCAGCCTAAACAGGGGGTACTACAATGAGCAGTTCTTC
TRBD1	TRBV5-1	TRBJ2-1	many	CASSPSDRGKFF	TGCGCCAGCAGCCCGTCGGACAGGGGGAAGTTCTTC
NA	TRBV4-3	TRBJ2-2	once	CASSQVGSRGELFF	TGCGCCAGCAGCCAAGTCGGGAGTCGCGGGGAGCTGTTTTTT
NA	TRBV20-1	TRBJ2-2	NA	CSAQVAGELFF	TGCAGTGCCCAGGTGGCCGGGGAGCTGTTTTTT